Each of the 18 T cell receptor beta chains below was sequenced from the same sample in a study of blood T cell repertoires in COVID-19. Measured with immunoSEQ multiplex PCR; TCRdb has only the in-frame clones, and not every one. The repertoire consists of some 100,000 clones, with 85% to 95% occurring once and the leading ten covering approximately 6.3%. The sequenced sample consisted of peripheral blood. The receptors come from a woman in her fifties or sixties with active COVID-19.

As concerns this clone: Its ends do not fully match the called genes, so a read error is possible. This chain joins TRBV7-7 and TRBJ2-3, with 10 bases identical to TRBD2. CDR1 and CDR2 from the germline V gene are SSHAT and FNYEAQ (reference sequence). The CDR3 length is 15 residues. In DNA, the CDR3 is TGTGCTAGCAGCCTGGGGCTAGCGGGAGCAGATACGCAGTATTTT. Amino acid sequence: CASSLGLAGADTQYF.

The rearrangement links TRBV2 to TRBJ2-5, with a weak D call TRBD1 (6 bases). The CDR3 has 17 amino acids. Trimming removed 6 bases from V and 2 bases from J, with 22 bases in between. Germline V gene sequence: CDR1 SNHLY, CDR2 FYNNEI. The CDR3 loop is CASSQDPGAQLQETQYF. In DNA form, the CDR3 reads TGTGCCAGCAGCCAAGACCCAGGGGCACAACTACAAGAGACCCAGTACTTC.

The J gene is TRBJ1-5, the V gene TRBV18, with 8 bases fitting TRBD1. With V trimmed by 4 bases and J by 7 bases, 6 bases remained unmatched. The CDR3 runs to 14 residues. CDR1 KGHSH and CDR2 LQKENI come from the germline V gene. The CDR3 nucleotides are TGTGCCAGCTCACAGGACAGGGTTGGACAGCCCCAGCATTTT. This gives the protein CASSQDRVGQPQHF.

The chain uses TRBV20-1 and TRBJ2-1, with 16 bases that match TRBD2. V shed 3 bases, J shed 15 bases, and the junction held 8 bases outside the gene matches. The CDR3 is 14 residues long. The germline V gene has CDR1 DFQATT and CDR2 SNEGSKA (reference sequence). For the CDR3, the DNA is TGCAGTGCTAGTATGGGACTAGCGGGGGGGCAGGGGTTCTTC. Protein product: CSASMGLAGGQGFF.

The chain combines TRBV7-2 with TRBJ2-5; a possible D gene is TRBD2 (5 bases). CDR1 SGHTA and CDR2 FQGNSA come from the germline V gene. The CDR3 spans 14 residues. The germline V and J ends were trimmed by 5 bases and 4 bases, with 14 bases remaining between them. CDR3 nucleotide sequence: TGTGCCAGCAGCCCCTACAGAGGGTCAGAGACCCAGTACTTC. The encoded protein is CASSPYRGSETQYF. Based on the CDR3 plus reference TRBV7-2 and TRBJ2-5, the full variable domain is GAGVSQSPSNKVTEKGKDVELRCDPISGHTALYWYRQSLGQGLEFLIYFQGNSAPDKSGLPSDRFSAERTGGSVSTLTIQRTQQEDSAVYLCASSPYRGSETQYFGPGTRLLVL.

The genes are TRBV30 and TRBJ2-1, with unresolved D. Trimming stripped 3 bases from V and 6 bases from J, with 18 bases between. This CDR3 contains 15 residues. The V gene's germline CDR1 is GTSNPN and CDR2 SVGIG (reference sequence). The CDR3 DNA reads TGTGCCTGGAGGGAGTTGTCGAGCGACGCCAATGAGCAGTTCTTC. Translating it yields CAWRELSSDANEQFF.

This chain uses TRBV28 with TRBJ1-2; TRBD1 matches at 9 bases. CDR3 length equals 14 residues. V shed 2 bases, J shed 7 bases, and the junction held 5 bases outside the gene matches. In germline, CDR1 is MDHEN, CDR2 SYDVKM. The CDR3, as DNA: TGTGCCAGCAGTTTAACGACAGGGGGGGGTGGCTACACCTTC. Residues: CASSLTTGGGGYTF.

This clone appeared a few times. CDR3 residues: CASSVPRQPQHF. CDR3 nucleotides: TGTGCCAGTAGTGTCCCTCGTCAGCCCCAGCATTTT. The chain uses TRBV19 and TRBJ1-5, with no clear D. Trimming took 5 bases from V and 6 from J, leaving 8 bases between them. Germline CDR1 and CDR2: LNHDA and SQIVND (reference sequence). CDR3 length: 12 residues.

This chain joins TRBV30 and TRBJ2-2, with D uncertain. The V end was cut by 0 bases, the J end by 6 bases, with 11 bases between. CDR3 size: 14 residues. Germline V gene sequence: CDR1 GTSNPN, CDR2 SVGIG (reference sequence). CDR3 protein: CAWSVPRGAGELFF. The CDR3 DNA is TGTGCCTGGAGTGTACCGAGAGGCGCCGGGGAGCTGTTTTTT.

V is TRBV4-3 and J is TRBJ1-3; 7 bases map to TRBD1. J lost 2 bases, V lost 4 bases, and 5 bases had no gene match. Germline V gene lookup returns CDR1 LGHNA and CDR2 YSLEER. CDR3 size: 15 residues. The CDR3 DNA follows: TGCGCCAGCAGCCGCCAGACAGGGACTGGAAACACCATATATTTT. Residues: CASSRQTGTGNTIYF.

The rearrangement links TRBV7-6 to TRBJ1-5; 7 bases are a match to TRBD1. The germline CDR1 and CDR2 sequences are SGHVS and FNYEAQ. The CDR3 contains 15 residues. The trim removed 1 base at V and 6 bases at J, leaving 6 bases unmatched. The CDR3 DNA follows: TGTGCCAGCAGCTTAGAACAGGGGAATATTCAGCCCCAGCATTTT. This gives the protein CASSLEQGNIQPQHF.

This clone was counted once. V is TRBV29-1 and J is TRBJ2-5; a possible D gene is TRBD2 (5 bases). Germline V CDR1 and CDR2: SQVTM, ANQGSEA. V shed 6 bases and J shed 5 bases, with 13 bases lying between them. CDR3 size: 12 residues. This CDR3 reads CSVGASKETQYF. CDR3 DNA sequence: TGCAGCGTAGGCGCTAGCAAGGAGACCCAGTACTTC.

The chain links TRBV6-5 to TRBJ1-1; weak D call: TRBD1 (5 bases). The germline V gene encodes CDR1 MNHEY and CDR2 SVGAGI. This CDR3 has 14 residues. The V and J ends lost 6 bases and 4 bases respectively, with 15 bases between them. CDR3 sequence (DNA): TGTGCCAGCAGCCTCCTGACAGTGGGCACTGAAGCTTTCTTT. Its protein product is CASSLLTVGTEAFF.

This sequence joins TRBV5-1 and TRBJ2-7; 8 bases are shared with TRBD1. Germline assignment: CDR1 SGHRS and CDR2 YFSETQ. The CDR3 is made up of 15 amino acids. Trimming removed 1 base from V and 7 bases from J; junction bases left unmatched: 10. CDR3 in amino acids: CASSLLTGEMGEQYF. CDR3 bases: TGCGCCAGCAGCTTGTTGACAGGGGAAATGGGTGAGCAGTACTTC.

The gene calls are TRBV19 and TRBJ2-5, with D unclear. In germline, CDR1 is LNHDA, CDR2 SQIVND (reference sequence). The V gene lost 3 bases and the J gene lost 3 bases, with 11 bases spanning the gap. CDR3 size: 14 residues. The CDR3 region is CASSISGIKETQYF. As DNA, the CDR3 is TGTGCCAGTAGTATTTCAGGTATCAAAGAGACCCAGTACTTC.

The chain uses TRBV9 and TRBJ2-5; TRBD1 is a possible D gene (5 bases). V shed 0 bases and J shed 2 bases, with 11 bases lying between them. The CDR3 is 15 residues long. From germline, CDR1 is SGDLS and CDR2 YYNGEE. The CDR3 reads CASSVGSTAQETQYF. CDR3 coding DNA: TGTGCCAGCAGCGTAGGATCGACAGCTCAAGAGACCCAGTACTTC.

This clone came up once. The J gene is TRBJ2-5, the V gene TRBV19; 7 bases match TRBD1. CDR1 and CDR2 (germline): LNHDA, SQIVND (reference sequence). The J segment lost 5 bases and the V segment lost 3 bases, leaving 9 bases of the junction unmatched. The CDR3 covers 15 residues. The DNA of the CDR3 is TGTGCCAGTAGTATGGGGATAGGGGGCAGTGAGACCCAGTACTTC. Translated: CASSMGIGGSETQYF.

The V call is TRBV6-2 or TRBV6-3, the J call TRBJ2-3, with D possibly matching TRBD1 (5 bases). The ends were cut back, 0 bases at V and 0 bases at J, with 13 bases in the middle. This CDR3 is 17 amino acids long. The germline gives CDR1 MNHEY, CDR2 SVGEGT. The CDR3 coding sequence is TGTGCCAGCAGTTACTCGTGGCAGGGCCCCAGCACAGATACGCAGTATTTT. Amino acid sequence: CASSYSWQGPSTDTQYF.